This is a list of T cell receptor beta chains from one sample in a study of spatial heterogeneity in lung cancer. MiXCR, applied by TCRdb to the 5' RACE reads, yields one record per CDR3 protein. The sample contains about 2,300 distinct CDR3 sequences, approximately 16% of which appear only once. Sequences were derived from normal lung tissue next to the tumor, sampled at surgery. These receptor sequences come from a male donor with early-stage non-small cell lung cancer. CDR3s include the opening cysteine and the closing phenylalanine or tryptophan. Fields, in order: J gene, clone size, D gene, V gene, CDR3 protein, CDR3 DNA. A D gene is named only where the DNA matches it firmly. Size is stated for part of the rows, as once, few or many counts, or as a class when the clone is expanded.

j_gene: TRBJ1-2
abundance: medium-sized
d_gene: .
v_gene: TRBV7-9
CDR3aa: CASSQGPGGSYGYTF
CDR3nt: TGTGCCAGCAGCCAGGGGCCAGGCGGCTCCTATGGCTACACCTTC

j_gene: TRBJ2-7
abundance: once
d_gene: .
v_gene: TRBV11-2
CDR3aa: CASSARQDYEQYF
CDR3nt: TGTGCCAGCAGCGCTCGACAGGACTACGAGCAGTACTTC

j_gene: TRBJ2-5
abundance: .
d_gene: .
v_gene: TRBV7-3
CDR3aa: CASSLTAAQETQYF
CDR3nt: TGTGCCAGCAGCTTAACCGCAGCCCAAGAGACCCAGTACTTC

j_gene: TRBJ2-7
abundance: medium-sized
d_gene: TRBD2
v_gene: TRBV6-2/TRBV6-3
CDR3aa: CASSPPRGRADRSYEQYF
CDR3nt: TGTGCCAGCAGTCCCCCTCGGGGGAGGGCCGACAGATCCTACGAGCAGTACTTC

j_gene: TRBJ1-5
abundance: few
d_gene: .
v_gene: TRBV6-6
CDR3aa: CASSSSAQGRSNQPQHF
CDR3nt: TGTGCCAGCAGTTCTTCCGCACAGGGCAGGAGCAATCAGCCCCAGCATTTT

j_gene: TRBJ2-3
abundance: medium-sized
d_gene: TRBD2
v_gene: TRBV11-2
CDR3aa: CASSLKRLSGRASDTQYF
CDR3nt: TGTGCCAGCAGCTTGAAACGTCTTAGCGGGAGGGCTTCAGATACGCAGTATTTT

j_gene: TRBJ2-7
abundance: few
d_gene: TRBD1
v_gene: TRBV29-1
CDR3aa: CSVEDRGISYEQYF
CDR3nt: TGCAGCGTAGAAGACAGGGGGATATCCTACGAGCAGTACTTC

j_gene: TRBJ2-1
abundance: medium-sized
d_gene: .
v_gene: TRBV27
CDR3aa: CASSFLRDSYNEQFF
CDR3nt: TGTGCCAGCAGTTTCCTCCGAGACAGCTACAATGAGCAGTTCTTC

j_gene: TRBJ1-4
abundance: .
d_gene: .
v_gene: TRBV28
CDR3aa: CASTLNEKLFF
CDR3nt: TGTGCCAGCACCCTGAATGAAAAACTGTTTTTT

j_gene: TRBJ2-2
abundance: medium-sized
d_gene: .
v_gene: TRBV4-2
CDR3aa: CASSRRGSRAPPGELFF
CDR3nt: TGTGCCAGCAGCCGCCGTGGGTCGCGGGCCCCCCCCGGGGAGCTGTTTTTT

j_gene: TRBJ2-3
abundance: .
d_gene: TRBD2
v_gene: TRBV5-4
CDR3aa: CASSLLLAGASTDTQYF
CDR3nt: TGTGCCAGCAGCTTGTTACTAGCGGGAGCTAGCACAGATACGCAGTATTTT

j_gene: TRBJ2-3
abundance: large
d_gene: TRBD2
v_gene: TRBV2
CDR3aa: CASIHRTSGRRPQADTQYF
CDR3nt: TGTGCCAGCATTCATCGAACTAGCGGGAGGAGGCCCCAGGCCGATACGCAGTATTTT

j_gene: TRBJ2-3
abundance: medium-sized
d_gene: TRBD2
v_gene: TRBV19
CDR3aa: CATTPLGGRASDTQYF
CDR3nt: TGTGCCACCACCCCCCTCGGTGGGAGGGCCTCTGATACGCAGTATTTT

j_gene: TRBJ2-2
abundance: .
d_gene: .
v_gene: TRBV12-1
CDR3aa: CASSREISNTGELFF
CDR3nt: TGTGCCAGCAGCCGGGAGATCTCCAACACCGGGGAGCTGTTTTTT

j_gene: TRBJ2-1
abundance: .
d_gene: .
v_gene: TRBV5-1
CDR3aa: CASSFPSGNSYNEQFF
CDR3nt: TGCGCCAGCAGCTTCCCGAGCGGAAACTCCTACAATGAGCAGTTCTTC

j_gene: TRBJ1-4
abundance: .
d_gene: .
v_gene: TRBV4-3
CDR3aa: CASTKRSSRFATNEKLFF
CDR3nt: TGCGCCAGCACCAAAAGATCGAGCCGATTTGCAACTAATGAAAAACTGTTTTTT

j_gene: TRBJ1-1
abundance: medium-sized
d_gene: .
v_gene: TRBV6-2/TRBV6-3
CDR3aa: CASSPRQLNTEAFF
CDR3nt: TGTGCCAGCAGTCCACGACAGTTGAACACTGAAGCTTTCTTT

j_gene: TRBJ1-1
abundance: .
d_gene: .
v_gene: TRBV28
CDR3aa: CASSAPTRPNTEAFF
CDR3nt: TGTGCCAGCAGTGCCCCGACAAGGCCGAACACTGAAGCTTTCTTT

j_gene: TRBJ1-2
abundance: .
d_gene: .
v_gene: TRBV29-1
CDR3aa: CSVEKNFYGYTF
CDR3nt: TGCAGCGTTGAGAAAAATTTCTATGGCTACACCTTC

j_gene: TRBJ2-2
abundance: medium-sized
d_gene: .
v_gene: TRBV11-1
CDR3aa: CASSWGDTGELFF
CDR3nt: TGTGCCAGCAGCTGGGGAGACACCGGGGAGCTGTTTTTT

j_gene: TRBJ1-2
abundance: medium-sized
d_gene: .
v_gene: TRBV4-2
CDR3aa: CASSQDHGGYGYTF
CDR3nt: TGTGCCAGCAGCCAAGATCATGGAGGATATGGCTACACCTTC

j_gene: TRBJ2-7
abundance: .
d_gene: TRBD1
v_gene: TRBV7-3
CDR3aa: CASSFPGQGDYEQYF
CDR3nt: TGTGCCAGCAGCTTTCCGGGACAGGGAGACTACGAGCAGTACTTC

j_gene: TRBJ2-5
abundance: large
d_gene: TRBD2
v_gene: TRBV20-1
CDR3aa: CSAGDLAGGPRETQYF
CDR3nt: TGCAGTGCTGGCGATTTAGCGGGAGGGCCGAGAGAGACCCAGTACTTC

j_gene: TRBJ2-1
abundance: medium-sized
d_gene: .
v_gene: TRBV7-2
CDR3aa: CASSLGFDNEQFF
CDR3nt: TGTGCCAGCAGCTTAGGTTTCGACAATGAGCAGTTCTTC

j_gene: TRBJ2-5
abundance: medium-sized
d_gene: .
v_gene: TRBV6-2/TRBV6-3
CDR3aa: CASGTYQETQYF
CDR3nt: TGTGCCAGCGGGACATACCAAGAGACCCAGTACTTC

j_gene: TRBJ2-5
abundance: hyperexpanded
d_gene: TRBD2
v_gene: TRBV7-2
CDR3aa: CASSLVPRAGAETQYF
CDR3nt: TGTGCCAGCAGCTTAGTGCCCAGAGCGGGAGCGGAGACCCAGTACTTC

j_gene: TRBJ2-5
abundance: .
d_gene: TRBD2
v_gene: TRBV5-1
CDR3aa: CASSQTSGGSETQYF
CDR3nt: TGCGCCAGCAGCCAGACTAGCGGGGGCTCTGAGACCCAGTACTTC

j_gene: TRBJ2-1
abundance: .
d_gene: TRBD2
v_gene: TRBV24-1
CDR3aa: CATSVRSGGPYNEQFF
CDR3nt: TGTGCCACCAGCGTTCGTAGCGGGGGGCCCTACAATGAGCAGTTCTTC

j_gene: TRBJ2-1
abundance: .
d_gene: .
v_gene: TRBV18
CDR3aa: CASSPHPDYEQFF
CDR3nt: TGTGCCAGCTCACCTCACCCGGACTACGAGCAGTTCTTC

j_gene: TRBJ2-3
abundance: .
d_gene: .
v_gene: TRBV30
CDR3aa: CAWSTGRSTDTQYF
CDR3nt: TGTGCCTGGTCGACCGGGAGAAGCACAGATACGCAGTATTTT

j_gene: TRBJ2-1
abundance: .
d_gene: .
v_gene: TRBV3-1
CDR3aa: CASSQDSGMRFF
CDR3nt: TGTGCCAGCAGCCAGGACTCCGGGATGAGGTTCTTC

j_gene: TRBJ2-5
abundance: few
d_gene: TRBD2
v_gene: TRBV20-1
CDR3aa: CSALGTSGSQETQYF
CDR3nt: TGCAGTGCCCTGGGGACTAGCGGGTCTCAAGAGACCCAGTACTTC

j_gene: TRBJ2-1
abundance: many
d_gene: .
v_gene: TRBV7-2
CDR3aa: CASSLLVADPLNNEQFF
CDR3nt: TGTGCCAGCAGCCTTCTGGTAGCAGACCCGTTGAACAATGAGCAGTTCTTC

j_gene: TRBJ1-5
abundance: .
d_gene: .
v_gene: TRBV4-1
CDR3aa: CASSQGGNQPQHF
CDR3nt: TGCGCCAGCAGCCAAGGTGGCAATCAGCCCCAGCATTTT

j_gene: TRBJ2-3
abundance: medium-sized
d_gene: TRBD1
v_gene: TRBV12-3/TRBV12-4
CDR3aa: CASNLRDRDEDTQYF
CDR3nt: TGTGCCAGCAACCTCCGGGACAGGGATGAGGATACGCAGTATTTT

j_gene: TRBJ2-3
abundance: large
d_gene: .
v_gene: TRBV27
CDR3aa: CASSFWGISTDTQYF
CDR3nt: TGTGCCAGCAGTTTTTGGGGGATTAGCACAGATACGCAGTATTTT

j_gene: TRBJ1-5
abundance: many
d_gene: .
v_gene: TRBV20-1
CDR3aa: CSASHRRGDLIYSNQPQHF
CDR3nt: TGCAGTGCTAGTCACCGACGGGGGGATTTAATATATAGCAATCAGCCCCAGCATTTT

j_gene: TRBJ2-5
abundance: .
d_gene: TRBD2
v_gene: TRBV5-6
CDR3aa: CASSQTSGSGMEETQYF
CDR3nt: TGTGCCAGCAGCCAGACTAGCGGGAGTGGGATGGAAGAGACCCAGTACTTC

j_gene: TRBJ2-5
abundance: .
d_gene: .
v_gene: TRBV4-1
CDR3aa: CASSRAGEETQYF
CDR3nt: TGCGCCAGCAGCCGGGCAGGGGAAGAGACCCAGTACTTC

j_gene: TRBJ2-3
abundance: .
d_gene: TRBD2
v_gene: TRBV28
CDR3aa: CASTPSGGYVQYF
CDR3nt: TGTGCCAGCACCCCTAGCGGGGGGTACGTGCAGTATTTT

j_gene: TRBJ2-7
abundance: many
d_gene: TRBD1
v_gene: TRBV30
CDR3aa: CAWSVQTGQGASEQYF
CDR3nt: TGTGCCTGGAGTGTACAAACGGGGCAGGGGGCTTCTGAGCAGTACTTC

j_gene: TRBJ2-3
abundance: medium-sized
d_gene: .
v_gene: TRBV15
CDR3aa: CATSRGQTDTQYF
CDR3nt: TGTGCCACCAGCAGAGGACAAACAGATACGCAGTATTTT

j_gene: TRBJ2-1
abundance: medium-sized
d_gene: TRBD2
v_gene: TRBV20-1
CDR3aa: CSAPPSGSSYNEQFF
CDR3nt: TGCAGTGCACCCCCTAGCGGAAGCTCCTACAATGAGCAGTTCTTC

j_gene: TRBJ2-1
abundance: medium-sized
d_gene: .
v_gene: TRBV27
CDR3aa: CASTGLRFYNEQFF
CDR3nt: TGTGCCAGCACTGGACTGAGATTCTACAATGAGCAGTTCTTC

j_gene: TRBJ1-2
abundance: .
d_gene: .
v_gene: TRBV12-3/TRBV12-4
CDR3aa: CASSLSPSERGKGYTF
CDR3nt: TGTGCCAGCAGTCTATCCCCTTCGGAGCGGGGGAAGGGCTACACCTTC

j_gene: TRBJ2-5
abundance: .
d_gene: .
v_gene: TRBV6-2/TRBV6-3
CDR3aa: CASRYSLALQETQYF
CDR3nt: TGTGCCAGCAGATATTCGTTGGCCCTCCAAGAGACCCAGTACTTC

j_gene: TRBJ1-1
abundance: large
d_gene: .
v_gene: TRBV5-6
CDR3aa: CASSTTEQGSEAFF
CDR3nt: TGTGCCAGCAGCACGACCGAACAGGGATCTGAAGCTTTCTTT

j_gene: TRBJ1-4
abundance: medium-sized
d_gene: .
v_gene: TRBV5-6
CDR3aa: CASSLTGPYEKLFF
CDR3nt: TGTGCCAGCAGCTTGACAGGACCCTATGAAAAACTGTTTTTT

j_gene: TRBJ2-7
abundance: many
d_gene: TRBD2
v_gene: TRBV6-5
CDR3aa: CVSSYGGGAGGEQYF
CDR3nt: TGTGTCAGCAGTTACGGCGGGGGGGCCGGCGGCGAGCAGTACTTC

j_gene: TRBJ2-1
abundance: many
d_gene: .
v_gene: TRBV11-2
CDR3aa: CASSFGDFGDNEQFF
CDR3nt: TGTGCCAGCAGCTTTGGGGATTTCGGCGACAATGAGCAGTTCTTC

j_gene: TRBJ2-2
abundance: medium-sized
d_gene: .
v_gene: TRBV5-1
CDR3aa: CASSSLGGTNTGELFF
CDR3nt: TGCGCCAGCAGCTCCCTTGGCGGGACGAACACCGGGGAGCTGTTTTTT

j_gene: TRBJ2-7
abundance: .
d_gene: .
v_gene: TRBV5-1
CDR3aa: CASSLVPAYEQYF
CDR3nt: TGCGCCAGCAGCTTGGTTCCGGCCTACGAGCAGTACTTC

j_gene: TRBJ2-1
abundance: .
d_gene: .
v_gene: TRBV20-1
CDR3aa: CSARDLRGYNEQFF
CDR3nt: TGCAGTGCTAGAGATCTACGGGGCTACAATGAGCAGTTCTTC

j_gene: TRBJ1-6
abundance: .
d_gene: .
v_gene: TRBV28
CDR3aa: CASRYREYNSPLHF
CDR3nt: TGTGCCAGCAGGTATAGGGAATATAATTCACCCCTCCACTTT

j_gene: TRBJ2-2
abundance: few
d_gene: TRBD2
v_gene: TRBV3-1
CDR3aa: CASSYSSGGNTGELFF
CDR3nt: TGTGCCAGCAGCTATTCTAGCGGGGGGAACACCGGGGAGCTGTTTTTT

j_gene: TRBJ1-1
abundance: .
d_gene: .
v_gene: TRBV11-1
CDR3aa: CASRKELGQAFF
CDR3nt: TGTGCCAGCAGAAAAGAGTTGGGGCAAGCTTTCTTT

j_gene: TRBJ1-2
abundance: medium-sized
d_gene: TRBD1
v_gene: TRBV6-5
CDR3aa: CASSPTGQGLYGYTF
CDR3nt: TGTGCCAGCAGTCCTACGGGACAGGGACTCTATGGCTACACCTTC